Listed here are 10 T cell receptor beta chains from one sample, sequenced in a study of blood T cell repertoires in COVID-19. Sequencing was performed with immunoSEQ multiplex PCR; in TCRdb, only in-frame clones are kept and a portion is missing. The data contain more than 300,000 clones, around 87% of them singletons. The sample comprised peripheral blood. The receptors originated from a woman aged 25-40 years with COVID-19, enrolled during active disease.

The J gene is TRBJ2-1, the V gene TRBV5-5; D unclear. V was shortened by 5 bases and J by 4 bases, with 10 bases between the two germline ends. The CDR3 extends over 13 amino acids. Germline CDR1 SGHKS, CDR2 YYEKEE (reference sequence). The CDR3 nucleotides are TGTGCCAGCAGTTTTGGCCCTTACAATGAGCAGTTCTTC. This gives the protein CASSFGPYNEQFF.

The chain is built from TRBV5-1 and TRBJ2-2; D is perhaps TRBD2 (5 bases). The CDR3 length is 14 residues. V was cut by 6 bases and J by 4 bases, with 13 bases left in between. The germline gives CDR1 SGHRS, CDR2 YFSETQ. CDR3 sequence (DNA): TGCGCCAGCAAGAGGGATGGTGGCACCGGGGAGCTGTTTTTT. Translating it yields CASKRDGGTGELFF.

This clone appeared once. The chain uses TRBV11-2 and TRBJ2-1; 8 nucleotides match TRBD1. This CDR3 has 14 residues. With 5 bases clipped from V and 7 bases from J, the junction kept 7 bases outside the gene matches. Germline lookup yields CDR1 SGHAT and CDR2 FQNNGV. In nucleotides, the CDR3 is TGTGCCAGCAGCCCCGGGACAGGAGGAAATGAGCAGTTCTTC. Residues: CASSPGTGGNEQFF.

In DNA, the CDR3 is TGTGCCAGCAGCGCAGCCGGGACAACTAATGAGCAGTTCTTC. Its translation: CASSAAGTTNEQFF. The V gene is TRBV7-8, the J gene TRBJ2-1; TRBD1 might be the D (6 bases). The CDR3 is made up of 14 amino acids. The germline V and J ends were trimmed by 5 bases and 7 bases, with 15 bases remaining between them. Per the germline V gene, CDR1 is SGHVS and CDR2 is FQNEAQ.

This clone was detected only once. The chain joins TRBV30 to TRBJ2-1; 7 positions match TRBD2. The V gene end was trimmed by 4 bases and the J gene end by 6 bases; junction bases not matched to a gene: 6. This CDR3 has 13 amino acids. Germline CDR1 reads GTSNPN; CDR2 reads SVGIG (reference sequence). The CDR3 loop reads CAWNSLASNEQFF. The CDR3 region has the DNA TGTGCCTGGAATTCACTAGCGAGCAATGAGCAGTTCTTC.

The chain's CDR3 is CATSPAGKTYEQYF. The CDR3 DNA reads TGTGCCACCTCTCCAGCGGGGAAAACCTACGAGCAGTACTTC. This sequence joins TRBV24-1 and TRBJ2-7, with 7 bases aligning to TRBD2. V lost 9 bases and J lost 2; bases outside the gene matches: 9. Germline loops: CDR1 KGHDR, CDR2 SFDVKD. The CDR3 is 14 amino acids.

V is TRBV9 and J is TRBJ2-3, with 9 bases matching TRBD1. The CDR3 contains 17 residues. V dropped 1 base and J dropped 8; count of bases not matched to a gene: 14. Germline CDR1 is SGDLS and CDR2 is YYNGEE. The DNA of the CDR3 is TGTGCCAGCAGCGTAAGGGGACAGGGTGTTTTAGCGGGTACGCAGTATTTT. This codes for CASSVRGQGVLAGTQYF.

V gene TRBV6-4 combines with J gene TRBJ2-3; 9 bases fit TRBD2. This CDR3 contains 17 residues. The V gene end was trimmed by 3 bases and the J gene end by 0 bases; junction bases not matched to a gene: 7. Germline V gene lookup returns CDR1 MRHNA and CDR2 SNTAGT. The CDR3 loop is CASSELAGGASTDTQYF. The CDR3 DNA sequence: TGTGCCAGCAGTGAACTAGCGGGTGGGGCTAGCACAGATACGCAGTATTTT.

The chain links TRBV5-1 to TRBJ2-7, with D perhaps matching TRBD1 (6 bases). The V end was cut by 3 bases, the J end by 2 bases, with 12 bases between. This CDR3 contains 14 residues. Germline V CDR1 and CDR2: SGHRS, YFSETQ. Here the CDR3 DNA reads TGCGCCAGCAGCTCAGGGGATCCGCCCTACGAGCAGTACTTC. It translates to CASSSGDPPYEQYF. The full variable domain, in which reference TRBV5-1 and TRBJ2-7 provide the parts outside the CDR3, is KAGVTQTPRYLIKTRGQQVTLSCSPISGHRSVSWYQQTPGQGLQFLFEYFSETQRNKGNFPGRFSGRQFSNSRSEMNVSTLELGDSALYLCASSSGDPPYEQYFGPGTRLTVT.

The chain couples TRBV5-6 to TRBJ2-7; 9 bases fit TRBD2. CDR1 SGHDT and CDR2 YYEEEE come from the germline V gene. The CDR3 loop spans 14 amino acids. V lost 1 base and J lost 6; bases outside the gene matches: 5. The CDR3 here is CASSLINSGSEQYF. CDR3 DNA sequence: TGTGCCAGCAGCTTGATCAATAGCGGGAGCGAGCAGTACTTC.